This TCR beta chain was recovered during a study of cytomegalovirus exposure and HLA in healthy donors. The study, taken as a whole, reports: Apart from CMV serostatus, no immune exposure information was available. Being indistinguishable, some V segments were excluded, TRBV6-2 and TRBV6-3 among them. While the bulk of TCR sequences proved rare, some public TCRs turned up in many donors. Sequencing likely generated an artifact that appeared as a cluster of highly shared sequence variants.

Details on this clone: Antigen unknown.

Trimming removed 1 base at V and 3 bases at J, with 9 bases between. The CDR3 consists of 14 residues. Germline lookup yields CDR1 SEHNR and CDR2 FQNEAQ (reference sequence). The study ran its PCR with 60 Vbeta and 13 Jbeta primers. Only in-frame clones appear in the TCRdb table, and some are missing; sequencing was by immunoSEQ multiplex PCR. The table has some 54,000 clones, approximately 70% seen once. The chain joins TRBV7-9 to TRBJ1-2, with D hard to call. Sequencing was done on a sample of PBMCs. This TCR was recovered from a man aged 18 to 29 in good health and CMV-seronegative. The CDR3 loop is CASSLGGDYYGYTF. CDR3 DNA: TGTGCCAGCAGCTTAGGGGGAGATTACTATGGCTACACCTTC. The entire variable domain, with the rest obtained from reference TRBV7-9 and TRBJ1-2, is as follows: DTGVSQNPRHKITKRGQNVTFRCDPISEHNRLYWYRQTLGQGPEFLTYFQNEAQLEKSRLLSDRFSAERPKGSFSTLEIQRTEQGDSAMYLCASSLGGDYYGYTFGSGTRLTVV.